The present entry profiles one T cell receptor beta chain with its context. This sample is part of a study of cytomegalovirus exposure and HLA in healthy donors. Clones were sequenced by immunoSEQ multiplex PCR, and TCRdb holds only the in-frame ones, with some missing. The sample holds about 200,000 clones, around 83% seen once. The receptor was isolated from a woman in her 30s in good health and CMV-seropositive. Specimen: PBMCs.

The CDR3 region is CAWSVRWTSGTPRTDTQYF. CDR3 in DNA: TGTGCCTGGAGTGTACGGTGGACTAGCGGGACCCCGAGGACAGATACGCAGTATTTT. The rearrangement joins TRBV30 to TRBJ2-3, with 12 bases that match TRBD2. The CDR3 loop spans 19 amino acids. In germline, CDR1 is GTSNPN, CDR2 SVGIG (reference sequence). J lost 3 bases, V lost 0 bases, and 13 bases had no gene match. Full variable domain (outside the CDR3, taken from reference TRBV30 and TRBJ2-3): SQTIHQWPATLVQPVGSPLSLECTVEGTSNPNLYWYRQAAGRGLQLLFYSVGIGQISSEVPQNLSASRPQDRQFILSSKKLLLSDSGFYLCAWSVRWTSGTPRTDTQYFGPGTRLTVL.